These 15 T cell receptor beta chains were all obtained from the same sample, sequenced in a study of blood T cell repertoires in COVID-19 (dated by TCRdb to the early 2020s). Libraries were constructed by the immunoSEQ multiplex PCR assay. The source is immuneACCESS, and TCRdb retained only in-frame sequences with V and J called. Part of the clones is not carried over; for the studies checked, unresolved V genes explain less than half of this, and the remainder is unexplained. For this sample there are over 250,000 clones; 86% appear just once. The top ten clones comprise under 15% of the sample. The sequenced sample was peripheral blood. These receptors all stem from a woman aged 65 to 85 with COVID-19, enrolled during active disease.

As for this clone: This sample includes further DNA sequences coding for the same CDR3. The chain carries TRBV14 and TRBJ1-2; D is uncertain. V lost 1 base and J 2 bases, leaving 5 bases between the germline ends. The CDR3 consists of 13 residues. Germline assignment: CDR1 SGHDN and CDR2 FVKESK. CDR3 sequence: CASSQGQNYGYTF. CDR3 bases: TGTGCCAGCAGCCAAGGTCAGAACTATGGCTACACCTTC.

CDR3 amino acids: CTSSAHIFYEQYF. DNA for the CDR3: TGCACCAGCAGCGCCCACATTTTCTACGAGCAGTACTTC. The chain combines TRBV1 with TRBJ2-7; the table calls TRBD1, which could not be checked here. TRBV1 is shown as a pseudogene. The CDR3 contains 13 residues.

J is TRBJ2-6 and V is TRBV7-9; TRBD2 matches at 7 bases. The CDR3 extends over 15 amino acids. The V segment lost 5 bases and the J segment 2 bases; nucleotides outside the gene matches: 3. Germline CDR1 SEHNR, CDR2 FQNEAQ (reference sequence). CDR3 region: CASSASGAGANVLTF. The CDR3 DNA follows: TGTGCCAGCAGCGCGAGCGGGGCTGGGGCCAACGTCCTGACTTTC.

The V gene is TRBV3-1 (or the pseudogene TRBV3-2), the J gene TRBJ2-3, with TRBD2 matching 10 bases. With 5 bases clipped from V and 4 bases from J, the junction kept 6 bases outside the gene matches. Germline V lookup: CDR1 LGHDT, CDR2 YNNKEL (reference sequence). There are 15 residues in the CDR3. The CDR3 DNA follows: TGTGCCAGCAGCTCTTTAGCGGGGGGCCCAGATACGCAGTATTTT. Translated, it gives CASSSLAGGPDTQYF.

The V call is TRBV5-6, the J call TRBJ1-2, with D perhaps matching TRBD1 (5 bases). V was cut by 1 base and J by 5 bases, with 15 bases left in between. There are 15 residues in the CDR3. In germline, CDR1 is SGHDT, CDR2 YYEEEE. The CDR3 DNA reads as TGTGCCAGCAGCTTGTATCCAGGGTTGGGGTATGGCTACACCTTC. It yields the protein CASSLYPGLGYGYTF.

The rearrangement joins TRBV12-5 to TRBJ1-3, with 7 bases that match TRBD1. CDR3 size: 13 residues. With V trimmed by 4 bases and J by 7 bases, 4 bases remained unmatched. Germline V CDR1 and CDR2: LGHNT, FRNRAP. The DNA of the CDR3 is TGTGCTAGTGGTTCCAACAGGGGTAACACCATATATTTT. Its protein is CASGSNRGNTIYF.

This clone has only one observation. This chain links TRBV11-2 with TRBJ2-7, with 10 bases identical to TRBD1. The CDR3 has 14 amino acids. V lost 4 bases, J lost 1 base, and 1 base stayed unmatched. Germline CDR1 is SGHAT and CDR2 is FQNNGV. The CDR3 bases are TGTGCCAGCAGCTGGGACAGGGGATCCTACGAGCAGTACTTC. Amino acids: CASSWDRGSYEQYF.

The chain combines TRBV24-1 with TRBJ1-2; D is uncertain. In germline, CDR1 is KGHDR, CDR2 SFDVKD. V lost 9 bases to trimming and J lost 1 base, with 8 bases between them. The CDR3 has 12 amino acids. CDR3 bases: TGTGCCACCGAACAGAGTAACTATGGCTACACCTTC. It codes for CATEQSNYGYTF.

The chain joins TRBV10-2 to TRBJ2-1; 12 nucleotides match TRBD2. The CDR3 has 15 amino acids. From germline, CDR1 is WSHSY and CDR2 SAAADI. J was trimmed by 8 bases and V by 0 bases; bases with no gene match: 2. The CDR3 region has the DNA TGCGCCAGCAGTGAGTCTCTAGCGGGGGGGCATGAGCAGTTCTTC. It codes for CASSESLAGGHEQFF.

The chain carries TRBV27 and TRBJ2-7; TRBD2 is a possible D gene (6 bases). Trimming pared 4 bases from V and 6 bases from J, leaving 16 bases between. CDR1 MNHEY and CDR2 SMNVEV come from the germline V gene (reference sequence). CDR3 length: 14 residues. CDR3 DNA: TGTGCCAGCAGTTCTCCCTCGGGGGTAGGCGAGCAGTACTTC. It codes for CASSSPSGVGEQYF.

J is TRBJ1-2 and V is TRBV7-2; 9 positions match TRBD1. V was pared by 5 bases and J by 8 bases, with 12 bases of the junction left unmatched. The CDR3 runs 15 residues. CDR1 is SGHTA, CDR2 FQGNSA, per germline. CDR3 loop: CASSPTGGTLRGYTF. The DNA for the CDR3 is TGTGCCAGCAGCCCCACAGGGGGCACGTTAAGGGGCTACACCTTC.

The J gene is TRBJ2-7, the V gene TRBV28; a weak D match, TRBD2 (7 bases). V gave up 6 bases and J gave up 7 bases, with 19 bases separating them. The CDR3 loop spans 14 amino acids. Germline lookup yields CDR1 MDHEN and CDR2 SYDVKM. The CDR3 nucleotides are TGTGCCAGCAGACTCATGCGGGGGCATGAGGAGCAGTACTTC. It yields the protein CASRLMRGHEEQYF.

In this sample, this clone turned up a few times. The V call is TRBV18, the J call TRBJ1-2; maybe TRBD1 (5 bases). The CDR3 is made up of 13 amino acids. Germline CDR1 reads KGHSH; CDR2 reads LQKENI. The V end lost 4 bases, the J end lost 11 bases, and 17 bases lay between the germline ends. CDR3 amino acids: CASSLARGGEYTF. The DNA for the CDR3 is TGTGCCAGCTCACTAGCACGGGGAGGGGAATACACCTTC.

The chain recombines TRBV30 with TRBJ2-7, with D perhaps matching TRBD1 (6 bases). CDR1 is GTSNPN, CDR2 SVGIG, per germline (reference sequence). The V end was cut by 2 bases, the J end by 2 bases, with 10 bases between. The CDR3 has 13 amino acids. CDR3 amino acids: CAWSYGQTYEQYF. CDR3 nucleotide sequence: TGTGCCTGGAGTTACGGACAGACCTACGAGCAGTACTTC.

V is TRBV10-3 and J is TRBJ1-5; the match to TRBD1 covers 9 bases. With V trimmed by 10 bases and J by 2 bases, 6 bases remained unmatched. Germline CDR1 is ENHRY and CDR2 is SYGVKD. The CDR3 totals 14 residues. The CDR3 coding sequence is TGTGCCACCACAGGGGGCGGTGGCAATCAGCCCCAGCATTTT. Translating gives CATTGGGGNQPQHF.